Below, 3 T cell receptor beta chains from the same sample are listed, as sequenced in a study of brain metastases from non-small cell lung cancer. Data came from immunoSEQ multiplex PCR; TCRdb stores just in-frame clones and leaves some out. The repertoire holds about 8,000 clones, with around four fifths as singletons. Sequenced sample: primary lung tumor tissue. These TCRs come from a donor at least 40 years old with non-small cell lung cancer.

The genes are TRBV7-9 and TRBJ2-3; D call uncertain. CDR1 SEHNR and CDR2 FQNEAQ come from the germline V gene (reference sequence). The V end lost 5 bases, the J end lost 5 bases, and 8 bases lay between the germline ends. The CDR3 has 12 residues. The CDR3 loop is CASSVQLDTQYF. The CDR3 DNA reads as TGTGCCAGCAGCGTTCAGTTAGATACGCAGTATTTT.

This sequence joins TRBV14 and TRBJ2-3; D is ambiguous. The germline V and J ends were trimmed by 0 bases and 7 bases, with 8 bases remaining between them. The CDR3 totals 13 residues. The germline V gene has CDR1 SGHDN and CDR2 FVKESK. The CDR3 loop reads CASSQERINTQYF. CDR3 sequence (DNA): TGTGCCAGCAGCCAAGAACGGATAAATACGCAGTATTTT.

This chain connects TRBV7-2 to TRBJ1-2; TRBD1 matches at 9 bases. This CDR3 region has 13 residues. Trimming took 5 bases from V and 7 from J; bases not matched to a gene: 5. Germline lookup yields CDR1 SGHTA and CDR2 FQGNSA. The CDR3 nucleotides read TGTGCCAGCAGCACGGGACAGGGAGGTGGCTACACCTTC. Its translation is CASSTGQGGGYTF.